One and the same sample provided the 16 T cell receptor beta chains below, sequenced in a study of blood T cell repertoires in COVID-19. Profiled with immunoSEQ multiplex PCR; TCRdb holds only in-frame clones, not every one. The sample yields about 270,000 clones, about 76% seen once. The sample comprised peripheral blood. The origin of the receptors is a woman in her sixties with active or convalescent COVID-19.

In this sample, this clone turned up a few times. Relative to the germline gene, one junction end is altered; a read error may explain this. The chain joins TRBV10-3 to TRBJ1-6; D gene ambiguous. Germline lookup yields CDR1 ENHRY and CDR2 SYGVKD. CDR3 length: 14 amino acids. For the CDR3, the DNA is TGTGCCATCAAGGAGCGGACGCCAAATTCATCCCTCCACTTT. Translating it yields CAIKERTPNSSLHF.

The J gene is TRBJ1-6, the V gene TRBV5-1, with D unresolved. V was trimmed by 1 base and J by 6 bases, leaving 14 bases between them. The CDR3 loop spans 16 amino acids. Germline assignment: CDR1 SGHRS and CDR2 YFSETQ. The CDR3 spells CASSLTAASGNSPLHF. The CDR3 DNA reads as TGCGCCAGCAGCTTGACGGCCGCATCGGGTAATTCACCCCTCCACTTT.

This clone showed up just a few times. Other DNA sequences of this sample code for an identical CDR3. CDR3 in DNA: TGTGCCAGTAGTATCAGTGGCAATCAGCCCCAGCATTTT. This translates into CASSISGNQPQHF. The chain couples TRBV19 to TRBJ1-5, with D unresolved. Trimming removed 3 bases from V and 2 bases from J, with 5 bases in between. This CDR3 is 13 amino acids long. Germline V gives CDR1 LNHDA, CDR2 SQIVND (reference sequence).

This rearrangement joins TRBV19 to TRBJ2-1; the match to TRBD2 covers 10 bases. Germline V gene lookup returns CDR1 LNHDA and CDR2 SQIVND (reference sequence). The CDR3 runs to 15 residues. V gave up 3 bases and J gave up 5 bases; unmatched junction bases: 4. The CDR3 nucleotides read TGTGCCAGTAGTATTTTAGCGGGGGGTGACAATGAGCAGTTCTTC. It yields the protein CASSILAGGDNEQFF.

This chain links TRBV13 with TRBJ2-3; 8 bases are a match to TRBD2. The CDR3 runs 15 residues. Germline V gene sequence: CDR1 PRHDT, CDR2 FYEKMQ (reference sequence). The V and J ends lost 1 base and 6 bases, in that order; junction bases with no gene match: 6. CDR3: CASSLAGGAPDTQYF. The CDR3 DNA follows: TGTGCCAGCAGCTTAGCCGGGGGGGCCCCGGATACGCAGTATTTT.

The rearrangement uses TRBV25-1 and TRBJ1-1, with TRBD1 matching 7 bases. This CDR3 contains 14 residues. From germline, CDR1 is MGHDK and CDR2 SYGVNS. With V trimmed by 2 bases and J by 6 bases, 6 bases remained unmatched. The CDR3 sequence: CASSEPQGGSEAFF. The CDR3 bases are TGTGCCAGCAGTGAACCTCAGGGGGGTTCTGAAGCTTTCTTT. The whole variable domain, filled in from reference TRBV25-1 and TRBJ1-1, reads EADIYQTPRYLVIGTGKKITLECSQTMGHDKMYWYQQDPGMELHLIHYSYGVNSTEKGDLSSESTVSRIRTEHFPLTLESARPSHTSQYLCASSEPQGGSEAFFGQGTRLTVV.

The CDR3 region has the DNA TGTGCCAGCAGTGAATATAGGCAGGGATTCGGCTACACCTTC. It codes for CASSEYRQGFGYTF. J is TRBJ1-2 and V is TRBV25-1; D is perhaps TRBD1 (5 bases). The CDR3 spans 14 residues. V lost 0 bases to trimming and J lost 8 bases, with 13 bases between them. CDR1 and CDR2 (germline): MGHDK, SYGVNS.

The CDR3 sequence is CASTELAGGSDTQYF. The DNA for the CDR3 is TGTGCCAGCACGGAATTAGCGGGGGGGTCAGATACGCAGTATTTT. The chain uses TRBV6-5 and TRBJ2-3; the match to TRBD2 covers 11 bases. This CDR3 region has 15 residues. The germline V gene has CDR1 MNHEY and CDR2 SVGAGI. V shed 7 bases, J shed 4 bases, and the junction held 7 bases outside the gene matches.

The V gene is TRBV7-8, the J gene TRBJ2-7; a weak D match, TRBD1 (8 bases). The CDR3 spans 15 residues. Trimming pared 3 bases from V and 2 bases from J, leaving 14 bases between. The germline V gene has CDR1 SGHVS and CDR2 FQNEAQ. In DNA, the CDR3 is TGTGCCAGCAGCTTTGGCACAGGGGGGGCCTACGAGCAGTACTTC. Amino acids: CASSFGTGGAYEQYF. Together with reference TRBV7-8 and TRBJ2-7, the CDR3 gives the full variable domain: GAGVSQSPRYKVAKRGQDVALRCDPISGHVSLFWYQQALGQGPEFLTYFQNEAQLDKSGLPSDRFFAERPEGSVSTLKIQRTQQEDSAVYLCASSFGTGGAYEQYFGPGTRLTVT.

The CDR3 DNA reads as TGTGCCAGCAGCTTAGAGGGAGGGATCTACGAGCAGTACTTC. Amino acids: CASSLEGGIYEQYF. The chain employs TRBV13 and TRBJ2-7; TRBD2 matches 7 bases. Per germline, CDR1 PRHDT and CDR2 FYEKMQ (reference sequence). V was pared by 1 base and J by 3 bases, with 3 bases of the junction left unmatched. The CDR3 is made up of 14 amino acids.

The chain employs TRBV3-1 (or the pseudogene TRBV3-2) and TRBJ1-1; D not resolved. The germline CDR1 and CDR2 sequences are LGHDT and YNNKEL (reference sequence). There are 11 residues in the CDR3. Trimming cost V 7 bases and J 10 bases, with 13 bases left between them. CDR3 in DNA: TGTGCCAGCACAGCGGGGAGTAGAGCTTTCTTT. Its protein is CASTAGSRAFF.

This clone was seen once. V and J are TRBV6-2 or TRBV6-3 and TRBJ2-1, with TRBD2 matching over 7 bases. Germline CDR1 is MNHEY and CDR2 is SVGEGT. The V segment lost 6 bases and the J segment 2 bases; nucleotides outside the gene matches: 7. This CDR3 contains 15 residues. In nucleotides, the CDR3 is TGTGCCAGCAGCCGTCCGGGACTACCCTACAATGAGCAGTTCTTC. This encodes CASSRPGLPYNEQFF.

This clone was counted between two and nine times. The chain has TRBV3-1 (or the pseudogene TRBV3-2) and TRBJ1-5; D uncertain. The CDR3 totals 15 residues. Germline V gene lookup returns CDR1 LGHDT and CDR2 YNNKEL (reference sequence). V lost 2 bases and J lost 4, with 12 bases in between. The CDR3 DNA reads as TGTGCCAGCAGCCAAAGCAGGTTGGGTAATCAGCCCCAGCATTTT. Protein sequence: CASSQSRLGNQPQHF.

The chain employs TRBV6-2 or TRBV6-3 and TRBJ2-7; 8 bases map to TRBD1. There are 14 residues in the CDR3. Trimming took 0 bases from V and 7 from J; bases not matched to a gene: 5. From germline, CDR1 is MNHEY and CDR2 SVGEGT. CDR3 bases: TGTGCCAGCAGTTACTCAGGACAGGGTAGAGAGCAGTACTTC. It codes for CASSYSGQGREQYF.

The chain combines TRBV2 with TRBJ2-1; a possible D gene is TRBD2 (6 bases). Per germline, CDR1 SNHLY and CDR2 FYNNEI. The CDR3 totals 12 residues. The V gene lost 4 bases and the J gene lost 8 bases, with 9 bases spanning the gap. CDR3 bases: TGTGCCAGCAGTGGCGGGGCCCATGAGCAGTTCTTC. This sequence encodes CASSGGAHEQFF.

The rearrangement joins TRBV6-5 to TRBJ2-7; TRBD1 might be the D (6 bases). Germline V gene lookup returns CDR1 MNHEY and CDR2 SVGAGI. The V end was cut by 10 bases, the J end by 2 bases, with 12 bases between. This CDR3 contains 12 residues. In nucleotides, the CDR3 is TGTGCCACACTACAGGGAACCTACGAGCAGTACTTC. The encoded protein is CATLQGTYEQYF.